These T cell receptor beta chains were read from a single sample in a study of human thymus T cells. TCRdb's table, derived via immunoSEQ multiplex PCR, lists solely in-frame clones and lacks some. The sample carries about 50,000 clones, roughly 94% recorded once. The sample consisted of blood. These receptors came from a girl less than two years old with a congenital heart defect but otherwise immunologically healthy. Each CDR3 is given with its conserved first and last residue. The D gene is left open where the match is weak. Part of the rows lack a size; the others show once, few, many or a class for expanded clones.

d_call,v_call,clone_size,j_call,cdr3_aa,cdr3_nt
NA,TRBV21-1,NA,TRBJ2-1,CASSKSPGGETAGDNEQFF,TGTGCCAGCAGCAAATCGCCTGGTGGCGAGACTGCCGGAGACAATGAGCAGTTCTTC
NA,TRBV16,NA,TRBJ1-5,CASSLHRASNQPQHF,TGTGCCAGCAGCCTCCACAGGGCTAGCAATCAGCCCCAGCATTTT
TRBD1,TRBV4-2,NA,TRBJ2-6,CASSRDRAGANVLTF,TGTGCCAGCAGCCGAGACAGGGCTGGGGCCAACGTCCTGACTTTC
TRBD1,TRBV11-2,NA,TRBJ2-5,CASSVPGQQETQYF,TGTGCCAGCAGCGTCCCGGGACAGCAAGAGACCCAGTACTTC
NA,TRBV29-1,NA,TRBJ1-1,CSGGSPSLTEAFF,TGCAGCGGCGGCAGCCCATCGCTAACTGAAGCTTTCTTT
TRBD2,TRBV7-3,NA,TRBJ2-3,CASSHTSGRGTDTQYF,TGTGCCAGCAGCCACACTAGCGGGAGGGGCACAGATACGCAGTATTTT
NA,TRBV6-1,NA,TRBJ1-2,CASISPEWRGGYTF,TGTGCCAGCATCTCCCCAGAGTGGAGGGGAGGCTACACCTTC
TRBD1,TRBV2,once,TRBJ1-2,CASDGTELDYGYTF,TGTGCCAGCGATGGGACAGAACTAGACTATGGCTACACCTTC
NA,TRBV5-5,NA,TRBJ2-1,CASRKSSYNEQFF,TGTGCCAGCAGGAAAAGCTCCTACAATGAGCAGTTCTTC
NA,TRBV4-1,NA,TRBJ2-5,CASSHMDTGLPEEETQYF,TGCGCCAGCAGCCACATGGATACGGGTCTACCAGAGGAAGAGACCCAGTACTTC
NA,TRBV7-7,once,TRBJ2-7,CASIQSPTTGHPTYEQYF,TGTGCTAGCATCCAATCCCCGACCACGGGTCACCCTACCTACGAGCAGTACTTC
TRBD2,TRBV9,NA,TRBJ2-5,CASSTPGEGRETQYF,TGTGCCAGCAGCACCCCCGGGGAGGGGAGGGAGACCCAGTACTTC
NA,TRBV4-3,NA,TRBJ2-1,CASSQAGTNSEQFF,TGCGCCAGCAGCCAAGCGGGTACTAATAGTGAGCAGTTCTTC
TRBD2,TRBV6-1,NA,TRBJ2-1,CASSELAGRLSYNEQFF,TGTGCCAGCAGTGAGCTAGCGGGTCGCCTCTCCTACAATGAGCAGTTCTTC
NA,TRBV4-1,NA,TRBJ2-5,CASSQTRKGQETQYF,TGCGCCAGCAGCCAAACAAGAAAGGGGCAAGAGACCCAGTACTTC
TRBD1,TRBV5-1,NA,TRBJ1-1,CASSLAPPGTGRSIEAFF,TGCGCCAGCAGCTTGGCTCCTCCCGGGACAGGGCGAAGTATTGAAGCTTTCTTT
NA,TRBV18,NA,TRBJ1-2,CASSPGPAGGGSGYTF,TGTGCCAGCTCACCCGGACCGGCCGGGGGCGGCTCTGGCTACACCTTC
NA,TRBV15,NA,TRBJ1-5,CATSRTSDNQPQHF,TGTGCCACCAGTCGGACATCTGACAATCAGCCCCAGCATTTT
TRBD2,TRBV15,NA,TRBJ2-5,CATSREPSGSGETQYF,TGTGCCACCAGCAGAGAACCGAGCGGGAGCGGAGAGACCCAGTACTTC
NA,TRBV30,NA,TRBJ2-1,CAWSVTREQFF,TGTGCCTGGAGTGTAACGCGCGAGCAGTTCTTC
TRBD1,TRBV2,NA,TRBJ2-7,CASEQGDLYEQYF,TGTGCCAGCGAGCAGGGGGACCTCTACGAGCAGTACTTC
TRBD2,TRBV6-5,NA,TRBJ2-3,CASRNPSGSTDTQYF,TGTGCCAGCAGGAACCCTAGCGGAAGCACAGATACGCAGTATTTT
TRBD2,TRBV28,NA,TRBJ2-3,CASSPASGYTDTQYF,TGTGCCAGCAGTCCTGCTAGCGGATACACAGATACGCAGTATTTT
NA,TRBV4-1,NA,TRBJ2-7,CASSQARGTYEQYF,TGCGCCAGCAGCCAAGCAAGGGGTACCTACGAGCAGTACTTC
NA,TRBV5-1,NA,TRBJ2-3,CASSLGKAGDTQYF,TGCGCCAGCAGCTTGGGGAAAGCGGGAGATACGCAGTATTTT
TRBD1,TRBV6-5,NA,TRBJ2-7,CASSTRDSPYEQYF,TGTGCCAGCAGTACCCGGGACAGTCCCTACGAGCAGTACTTC
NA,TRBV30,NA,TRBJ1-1,CAWNPANTEAFF,TGTGCCTGGAATCCCGCGAACACTGAAGCTTTCTTT
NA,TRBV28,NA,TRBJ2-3,CASSFSRSAGLDTDTQYF,TGTGCCAGCAGTTTTTCTAGGTCTGCTGGACTTGACACAGATACGCAGTATTTT
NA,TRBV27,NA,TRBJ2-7,CASSTGSGYEQYF,TGTGCCAGCAGTACCGGAAGCGGCTACGAGCAGTACTTC
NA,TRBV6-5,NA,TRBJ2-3,CASSYSSATDTQYF,TGTGCCAGCAGTTACTCGAGCGCGACAGATACGCAGTATTTT
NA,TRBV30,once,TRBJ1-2,CAWSVRARVTMGYTF,TGTGCCTGGAGTGTACGTGCCAGGGTTACTATGGGCTACACCTTC
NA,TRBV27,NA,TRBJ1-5,CASSLKWGYNQPQHF,TGTGCCAGCAGTTTAAAGTGGGGCTACAATCAGCCCCAGCATTTT
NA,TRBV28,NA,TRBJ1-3,CASTPLPQGTGNTIYF,TGTGCCAGCACCCCCCTCCCCCAGGGTACGGGGAACACCATATATTTT
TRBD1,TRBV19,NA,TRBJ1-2,CASSPTGDYGYTF,TGTGCCAGTAGCCCGACAGGGGACTATGGCTACACCTTC
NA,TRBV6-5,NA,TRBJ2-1,CASRLRLSYNEQFF,TGTGCCAGCAGACTACGACTCTCCTACAATGAGCAGTTCTTC
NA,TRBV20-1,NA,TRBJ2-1,CSGSLNEQFF,TGCAGTGGGTCGTTGAATGAGCAGTTCTTC
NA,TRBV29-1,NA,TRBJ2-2,CSAYTGELFF,TGCAGCGCCTATACCGGGGAGCTGTTTTTT
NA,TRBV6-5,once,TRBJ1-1,CASSYASRAFF,TGTGCCAGCAGTTACGCATCTCGAGCTTTCTTT
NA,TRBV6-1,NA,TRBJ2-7,CAGRQGYEQYF,TGTGCGGGGAGGCAAGGCTACGAGCAGTACTTC
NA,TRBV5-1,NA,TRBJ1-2,CASSRGPTNYGYTF,TGCGCCAGCAGCCGGGGGCCCACGAACTATGGCTACACCTTC
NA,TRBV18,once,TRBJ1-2,CASSPEPRRLYGYTF,TGTGCCAGCTCACCAGAGCCCCGACGACTTTATGGCTACACCTTC
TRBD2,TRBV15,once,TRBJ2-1,CAASPGGSYNEQFF,TGTGCCGCCTCTCCGGGGGGCTCCTACAATGAGCAGTTCTTC
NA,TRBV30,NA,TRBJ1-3,CAWNRARGTGNTIYF,TGTGCCTGGAACAGAGCCAGGGGAACTGGAAACACCATATATTTT
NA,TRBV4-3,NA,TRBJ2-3,CASSQDSPTDTQYF,TGCGCCAGCAGCCAAGACAGCCCCACAGATACGCAGTATTTT
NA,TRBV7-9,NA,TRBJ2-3,CASSFVADTQYF,TGTGCCAGCAGCTTTGTCGCGGATACGCAGTATTTT